The clone carrying this T cell receptor beta chain has only a few counts. There were TCR beta CDR3 regions amplified from RNA transcripts. HTBI primers were used for first-round RT-PCR of the TCR CDR3. TCRdb reprocessed the multiplex PCR reads with MiXCR, giving one entry per CDR3 protein. This sample has 350,000 to 450,000 distinct CDR3 sequences, with about 14% found just once. These data are taken from a study of T cells in Graves' hyperthyroidism and ophthalmopathy. Trimming at V came to 2 bases and at J to 0 bases, leaving 6 bases not matched to a gene. The CDR3 runs to 16 residues. The V gene's germline CDR1 is WNHNN and CDR2 SYGVQD (reference sequence).

This receptor was obtained from a woman in her sixties or seventies with Graves' hyperthyroidism. The J gene is TRBJ1-2, the V gene TRBV10-1; TRBD1 matches at 7 bases. The sample was blood. The chain's CDR3 is CASSEGTEPPNYGYTF. CDR3 in DNA: TGCGCCAGCAGTGAGGGGACAGAACCTCCTAACTATGGCTACACCTTC.